The 28 T cell receptor beta chains below were found in one sample sequenced in a study of cytomegalovirus exposure and HLA in healthy donors. It was with 60 Vbeta and 13 Jbeta primers that the PCR ran. Clones were sequenced by immunoSEQ multiplex PCR, and TCRdb holds only the in-frame ones, with some missing. The table has approximately 95,000 clones, about 81% seen once; the top ten hold roughly 11%. The sample comprised PBMCs. The receptors stem from a man between 18 and 29 years old in good health and CMV-seropositive.

V gene TRBV4-2 combines with J gene TRBJ2-2, with D uncertain. Germline values: CDR1 LGHNA, CDR2 YNFKEQ. CDR3 length: 17 amino acids. Trimming left V 0 bases short and J 0 bases short, with 11 bases between. CDR3 sequence reads: CASSQDRGNANTGELFF. The CDR3 region has the DNA TGTGCCAGCAGCCAAGATCGAGGTAATGCGAACACCGGGGAGCTGTTTTTT.

The rearrangement uses TRBV5-1 and TRBJ2-3, with D perhaps TRBD1 (5 bases). Deletions cut 1 base from V and 8 bases from J, with 14 bases between. CDR1 and CDR2 from the germline V gene are SGHRS and YFSETQ. There are 14 residues in the CDR3. CDR3 in amino acids: CASSLTTAQGTQYF. CDR3 DNA: TGCGCCAGCAGCTTGACGACTGCCCAGGGTACGCAGTATTTT.

V gene TRBV28 combines with J gene TRBJ2-1, with a tentative D call TRBD2 (5 bases). Germline V gene data show CDR1 as MDHEN and CDR2 as SYDVKM. V was pared by 7 bases and J by 5 bases, with 15 bases between. The CDR3 loop spans 14 amino acids. The CDR3 sequence is CASTLIPGDNEQFF. CDR3 coding DNA: TGTGCCAGCACCCTTATCCCCGGGGACAATGAGCAGTTCTTC.

The chain employs TRBV30 and TRBJ1-6; 7 bases align to TRBD1. Germline V lookup: CDR1 GTSNPN, CDR2 SVGIG (reference sequence). J was trimmed by 9 bases and V by 0 bases; bases with no gene match: 20. This CDR3 has 19 amino acids. The CDR3 DNA follows: TGTGCCTGGAGTGTACGGAAAAGGAGGGGGCAGGGGATATTTTCACCCCTCCACTTT. Residues: CAWSVRKRRGQGIFSPLHF.

J is TRBJ2-5 and V is TRBV5-1; 11 positions match TRBD1. The CDR3 extends over 14 amino acids. Germline V gives CDR1 SGHRS, CDR2 YFSETQ. After removal of 4 bases from V and 13 bases from J, the junction contained 12 bases not matched to a gene. CDR3 loop: CASSLDRGRQVGYF. The CDR3 nucleotides read TGCGCCAGCAGCCTGGACAGGGGGCGGCAAGTTGGGTACTTC.

This sequence joins TRBV10-2 and TRBJ1-2; D perhaps matches TRBD1 (5 bases). Trimming stripped 2 bases from V and 2 bases from J, with 15 bases between. The germline gives CDR1 WSHSY, CDR2 SAAADI. The CDR3 has 16 amino acids. CDR3 protein: CASSEVGRTTNYGYTF. As DNA, the CDR3 is TGCGCCAGCAGTGAGGTGGGACGGACTACCAACTATGGCTACACCTTC.

This clone was counted only a few times. The J gene is TRBJ1-1, the V gene TRBV25-1, with D unresolved. The CDR3 contains 13 residues. The germline V gene encodes CDR1 MGHDK and CDR2 SYGVNS. V was clipped by 4 bases and J by 1 base, with 7 bases between them. The CDR3 region is CASSAAGNTEAFF. Written as DNA, the CDR3 is TGTGCCAGCAGTGCTGCAGGGAACACTGAAGCTTTCTTT.

This chain uses TRBV19 with TRBJ1-6, with 7 positions matching TRBD1. The V segment lost 10 bases and the J segment 7 bases; nucleotides outside the gene matches: 7. This CDR3 has 13 residues. Germline CDR1 LNHDA, CDR2 SQIVND (reference sequence). The CDR3 here is CATQTGANSPLHF. CDR3 bases: TGTGCCACTCAAACAGGGGCGAATTCACCCCTCCACTTT.

To note about this clone: Other DNA sequences in the sample encode the same CDR3. The rearrangement joins TRBV7-9 to TRBJ2-1; no reliable D call. Between the trimmed V and J ends, which lost 2 bases and 2 bases, there was a span of 4 bases. CDR1 is SEHNR, CDR2 FQNEAQ, per germline (reference sequence). The CDR3 has 13 amino acids. The CDR3 protein is CASSLSAYNEQFF. The CDR3, as DNA: TGTGCCAGCAGCTTATCGGCCTACAATGAGCAGTTCTTC.

This chain joins TRBV10-3 and TRBJ2-7; weak D call: TRBD2 (6 bases). This CDR3 contains 12 residues. Trimming took 10 bases from V and 3 from J, leaving 13 bases between them. The germline V gene has CDR1 ENHRY and CDR2 SYGVKD. CDR3 DNA sequence: TGTGCCACGACCGGAGGGTACTACGAGCAGTACTTC. This translates into CATTGGYYEQYF.

V usage is TRBV14 and J usage is TRBJ2-2, with 8 bases lining up with TRBD1. The CDR3 spans 16 residues. J lost 6 bases, V lost 5 bases, and 11 bases had no gene match. CDR1 is SGHDN, CDR2 FVKESK, per germline. The CDR3 nucleotides read TGTGCCAGCAGCTACCGGACAGGGAACGTACCCGGGGAGCTGTTTTTT. This gives the protein CASSYRTGNVPGELFF.

The chain joins TRBV5-6 to TRBJ2-2; D gene unclear. Germline assignment: CDR1 SGHDT and CDR2 YYEEEE. V dropped 0 bases and J dropped 1 base, with 7 bases sitting between them. The CDR3 spans 15 residues. In nucleotides, the CDR3 is TGTGCCAGCAGCTTGGCCGGTAGGAACACCGGGGAGCTGTTTTTT. Its protein product is CASSLAGRNTGELFF.

The chain recombines TRBV7-9 with TRBJ2-5; D unresolved. The CDR3 covers 13 residues. Germline loops: CDR1 SEHNR, CDR2 FQNEAQ (reference sequence). The V and J ends lost 3 bases and 1 base respectively, with 6 bases between them. CDR3 amino acids: CASSLSVQETQYF. The CDR3 coding sequence is TGTGCCAGCAGCTTGTCCGTCCAAGAGACCCAGTACTTC.

This clone was counted only a few times. The chain employs TRBV27 and TRBJ2-2, with 7 bases lining up with TRBD1. The CDR3 sequence is 15 residues long. The germline V gene has CDR1 MNHEY and CDR2 SMNVEV (reference sequence). V shed 5 bases and J 5 bases; nucleotides not matched to a gene: 8. This CDR3 is CASSPSPTGTGELFF. The CDR3 nucleotides are TGTGCCAGCAGTCCATCCCCGACAGGGACCGGGGAGCTGTTTTTT.

This sequence joins TRBV30 and TRBJ1-5; D is unresolved. Per the germline V gene, CDR1 is GTSNPN and CDR2 is SVGIG (reference sequence). Trimming shortened V by 1 base and J by 4 bases, and 8 bases separated the two germline ends. The CDR3 totals 13 residues. The CDR3 DNA reads TGTGCCTGGAGTGCCGACAAAAATCAGCCCCAGCATTTT. Translating gives CAWSADKNQPQHF.

The genes are TRBV21-1 and TRBJ1-5; the listed D gene, TRBD1, was not tested against the DNA. TRBV21-1 is designated a pseudogene. This CDR3 contains 18 residues. For the CDR3, the DNA is TGTGCCAGCAGCTCCGACAGTAACATTAGGTATAGCAATCAGCCCCAGCATTTT. This sequence encodes CASSSDSNIRYSNQPQHF.

The rearrangement uses TRBV19 and TRBJ2-7, with 7 bases aligning to TRBD1. The germline V gene has CDR1 LNHDA and CDR2 SQIVND (reference sequence). Trimming at V came to 4 bases and at J to 5 bases, leaving 11 bases not matched to a gene. CDR3 length: 15 residues. The CDR3 nucleotides are TGTGCCAGTAGTACAGGGGGACGGCCCATCGACGAGCAGTACTTC. Translation gives CASSTGGRPIDEQYF.

CDR3 loop: CASSSRGWYEQYF. The CDR3 DNA reads TGTGCCAGCAGCAGCCGCGGGTGGTACGAGCAGTACTTC. J is TRBJ2-7 and V is TRBV2; TRBD2 might be the D (5 bases). Germline loops: CDR1 SNHLY, CDR2 FYNNEI. CDR3 length equals 13 residues. V lost 6 bases and J 4 bases, leaving 13 bases between the germline ends.

The rearrangement joins TRBV18 to TRBJ2-7; 10 bases fit TRBD1. The junction had 10 bases not matched to a gene; V was cut back by 8 bases and J by 3 bases. This CDR3 comprises 15 residues. The germline CDR1 and CDR2 sequences are KGHSH and LQKENI. Written as DNA, the CDR3 is TGTGCCAGCCGACCTCGGACAGGGGGAAACTACGAGCAGTACTTC. The encoded protein is CASRPRTGGNYEQYF.

J is TRBJ2-2 and V is TRBV10-1; D remains ambiguous. V dropped 2 bases and J dropped 7 bases, with 11 bases sitting between them. Per germline, CDR1 WNHNN and CDR2 SYGVQD (reference sequence). The CDR3 consists of 14 residues. Here the CDR3 reads CASSETLPGGELFF. Here the CDR3 DNA reads TGCGCCAGCAGTGAGACCCTGCCGGGCGGGGAGCTGTTTTTT.

In its sample, this clone was seen a few times. This chain connects TRBV15 to TRBJ2-5, with TRBD1 as a possible D gene (6 bases). The CDR3 covers 13 residues. V was trimmed by 5 bases and J by 3 bases, leaving 10 bases between them. The germline gives CDR1 LNHNV, CDR2 YYDKDF (reference sequence). In DNA form, the CDR3 reads TGTGCCACCAGCTCACCAGGGGAAGAGACCCAGTACTTC. This codes for CATSSPGEETQYF.

This clone was seen a few times. The chain carries TRBV9 and TRBJ1-1; D is possibly TRBD1 (6 bases). This CDR3 contains 14 residues. Germline V lookup: CDR1 SGDLS, CDR2 YYNGEE. V was shortened by 0 bases and J by 4 bases, with 10 bases between the two germline ends. CDR3 in DNA: TGTGCCAGCAGCGTAGAACAGGGAATCACTGAAGCTTTCTTT. Its protein is CASSVEQGITEAFF.

This clone has only one observation. Here the CDR3 DNA reads TGTGCCAGCAGCTCCGGGACTTCTCTATCCGGGGACTATGGCTACACCTTC. This gives the protein CASSSGTSLSGDYGYTF. The J gene is TRBJ1-2, the V gene TRBV28, with D possibly TRBD1 on 5 matching bases. Germline lookup yields CDR1 MDHEN and CDR2 SYDVKM. The CDR3 contains 17 residues. Deletions cut 6 bases from V and 3 bases from J, with 23 bases between.

V gene TRBV4-1 combines with J gene TRBJ2-1; maybe TRBD2 (6 bases). The germline CDR1 and CDR2 sequences are MGHRA and YSYEKL. This CDR3 is built from 14 residues. Deletions cut 6 bases from V and 2 bases from J, with 11 bases between. The CDR3 nucleotides are TGCGCCAGCAGGGGGGGAAACGCCTACAATGAGCAGTTCTTC. Translating it yields CASRGGNAYNEQFF.

This clone was detected only a few times. As DNA, the CDR3 is TGCGCCAGCAGCTTCGAGGGGATACAGGGTTGGGGCTACACCTTC. This codes for CASSFEGIQGWGYTF. The V and J genes are TRBV5-1 and TRBJ1-2; a weak D match, TRBD1 (6 bases). This CDR3 region has 15 residues. Trimming left V 2 bases short and J 8 bases short, with 19 bases between. CDR1 and CDR2 (germline): SGHRS, YFSETQ.

This chain links TRBV28 with TRBJ1-5, with TRBD1 matching 12 bases. The junction had 12 bases not matched to a gene; V was cut back by 6 bases and J by 0 bases. CDR1 is MDHEN, CDR2 SYDVKM, per germline. This CDR3 is 19 amino acids long. In DNA form, the CDR3 reads TGTGCCAGCAGCCTAGGGGGGACAGGGGGCCTGTATAGCAATCAGCCCCAGCATTTT. Encoded protein: CASSLGGTGGLYSNQPQHF.

This clone was observed once. This chain links TRBV6-5 with TRBJ2-7; possibly TRBD1 for D (5 bases). V lost 5 bases and J lost 2, with 13 bases in between. Germline CDR1 MNHEY, CDR2 SVGAGI. The CDR3 runs 14 residues. CDR3 in amino acids: CASSIRVGAYEQYF. DNA of the CDR3: TGTGCCAGCAGTATCAGGGTAGGCGCCTACGAGCAGTACTTC.

This chain uses TRBV7-2 with TRBJ2-5, with 7 bases fitting TRBD2. The germline CDR1 and CDR2 sequences are SGHTA and FQGNSA. The length of the CDR3 is 15 residues. The ends lost 5 bases at V and 5 bases at J; junction bases unmatched: 11. In nucleotides, the CDR3 is TGTGCCAGCAGCCAAAGGGGAGGGCAAGCGGAGACCCAGTACTTC. Amino acid sequence: CASSQRGGQAETQYF.